The rows below give T cell receptor beta chains drawn from one sample of a study of CD8+ T cells in alopecia areata. Profiling relied on immunoSEQ multiplex PCR, and the TCRdb table lists in-frame clones only, not all of them. The profile covers some 200,000 clones, with 50% to 60% appearing a single time and less than 3.5% taken by the ten largest. Sample: CD4+ T cells sorted from blood, taken at week 4, from a patient treated with tofacitinib. The receptors were sampled from a human donor with alopecia areata. The conserved cysteine and the conserved F or W are not part of the CDR3 here.

V gene	J gene	CDR3 protein
TRBV2	TRBJ1-2	ASSEGTGADGYT
TRBV5-1	TRBJ2-7	ASRSPGGRRGEQY
TRBV18	TRBJ1-1	ASSPGQNTEAF
TRBV10-3	TRBJ2-5	AISGTSGGQETQY
TRBV2	TRBJ1-2	ASSEGVGYT
TRBV25-1	TRBJ1-6	ASSEIQGAYSPLH
TRBV7-2	TRBJ2-7	ASSFSSGGAPGEQY
TRBV5-6	TRBJ2-1	ASSHTKRQVTTYNEQF
TRBV30	TRBJ1-1	AFLRGNTEAF
TRBV30	TRBJ1-2	AWTPERVYGYT
TRBV29-1	TRBJ1-1	SVGAEITEAF
TRBV12-5	TRBJ1-2	ASGPTGWGSGYT
TRBV4-1	TRBJ2-2	ASSQFERGSGELF
TRBV29-1	TRBJ2-5	SVDVGRGLETQY
TRBV7-8	TRBJ1-1	ASSLEGDNTEAF
TRBV5-5	TRBJ1-1	ASSIWTGVKGTEAF
TRBV29-1	TRBJ2-7	SVAGRSYEQY
TRBV2	TRBJ2-5	ASSDYEETQY
TRBV29-1	TRBJ1-6	SVRLGTSLNSPLH
TRBV30	TRBJ2-3	AWSAGLAGGTDTQY
TRBV28	TRBJ2-2	ASSTANTGELF
TRBV27	TRBJ1-2	ASSLGGTGRNYGYT
TRBV29-1	TRBJ1-2	SVDQRRSQGEGYGYT
TRBV6-5	TRBJ2-2	ASKKGSGNTGELF
TRBV29-1	TRBJ2-6	SVRAPVKGGANVLT
TRBV7-2	TRBJ2-3	ASSLRGQPTDTQY
TRBV7-8	TRBJ2-7	ASSSPRTGGEQY
TRBV5-1	TRBJ2-1	ASSRTGLSSYNEQF
TRBV6-6	TRBJ2-5	ASSYSSGIQETQY
TRBV29-1	TRBJ2-4	SVTLPGTGLNIQY
TRBV30	TRBJ2-2	AWSPRRRTGELF
TRBV6-6	TRBJ2-6	ASSQQGPGANVLT
TRBV7-9	TRBJ1-1	ASSIGGQNTEAF
TRBV29-1	TRBJ1-1	SVDKGRYTEAF
TRBV30	TRBJ1-2	AWSTPTGNGYT
TRBV5-6	TRBJ2-7	ASSWGQGLEQY
TRBV6-5	TRBJ2-4	ASSAGTGNIQY
TRBV4-2	TRBJ1-6	ASSPDRGGSPLH
TRBV5-1	TRBJ1-1	ASSSRTGNTEAF
TRBV5-6	TRBJ1-1	ASSLRTGVANTEAF
TRBV29-1	TRBJ1-4	SVIGQDEKLF
TRBV11-2	TRBJ2-7	ASSGVRGRHYEQY
TRBV30	TRBJ1-2	AWSSLYGYT
TRBV5-4	TRBJ2-7	ASSGGTSHEQY
TRBV30	TRBJ2-1	AWMTTYNEQF
TRBV29-1	TRBJ2-7	SVGLAGLSSYEQY
TRBV12-5	TRBJ2-5	ASGPAPTGKTQY
TRBV7-2	TRBJ2-2	ASSLVAGKHTGELF
TRBV7-9	TRBJ2-5	ASSVTGGEETQY
TRBV30	TRBJ2-7	AWSTGLLYEQY
TRBV4-1	TRBJ1-4	ASSQNTGRTEKLF
TRBV27	TRBJ2-1	ASSSTGGYNEQF